The 25 T cell receptor beta chains presented below share a single source sample, sequenced in a study of beta chain features in type 1 diabetes. Points from the study as a whole: All four CD4+ subsets of Type 1 diabetes patients contained TCRB CDR3s that were moderately but significantly shorter.

Expressed TCRB transcripts got sequenced, as all isolated RNA was reverse transcribed. Repertoires were generated with immunoSEQ multiplex PCR, while TCRdb's copy carries only in-frame clones and drops some. The profile shows hundreds of thousands of clones, 15% of them singletons. Their antigens are not known. The sequenced sample was naive CD4+ T cells from blood. Source of these receptors: a man between 18 and 29 years old with type 1 diabetes.

This clone was seen a handful of times. The V gene is TRBV6-1, the J gene TRBJ2-1; 7 nucleotides align to TRBD2. The CDR3 spans 12 residues. Unmatched junction bases numbered 2, after V lost 3 bases and J lost 9 bases. CDR1 MNHNS and CDR2 SASEGT come from the germline V gene. The chain's CDR3 is CASSDGEGEQFF. In nucleotides, the CDR3 is TGTGCCAGCAGTGACGGGGAGGGTGAGCAGTTCTTC.

The chain joins TRBV5-6 to TRBJ2-3, with TRBD2 matching 12 bases. This CDR3 is built from 17 residues. V lost 0 bases, J lost 1 base, and 3 bases stayed unmatched. Germline V gene sequence: CDR1 SGHDT, CDR2 YYEEEE. The CDR3 loop is CASSLAWTSGGTDTQYF. For the CDR3, the DNA is TGTGCCAGCAGCTTGGCGTGGACTAGCGGGGGCACAGATACGCAGTATTTT.

The V and J genes are TRBV4-3 and TRBJ1-2, with no clear D. CDR1 is LGHNA and CDR2 is YSLEER in the germline V gene. The CDR3 covers 13 residues. The germline V and J ends were trimmed by 0 bases and 2 bases, with 4 bases remaining between them. CDR3 nucleotide sequence: TGCGCCAGCAGCCAAGACAGGAACTATGGCTACACCTTC. Its protein product is CASSQDRNYGYTF.

Only a few counts were recorded for this clone. The chain has TRBV7-9 and TRBJ2-3; D perhaps matches TRBD2 (6 bases). Germline CDR1 and CDR2: SEHNR and FQNEAQ (reference sequence). The CDR3 length is 14 residues. Trimming cost V 5 bases and J 3 bases, with 12 bases left between them. CDR3 protein: CASSGTSQTDTQYF. The CDR3 region has the DNA TGTGCCAGCAGCGGGACTTCTCAAACAGATACGCAGTATTTT.

This clone has more than one count but fewer than ten. The chain employs TRBV6-5 and TRBJ2-7; D not certain. Germline lookup yields CDR1 MNHEY and CDR2 SVGAGI. Between the trimmed V and J ends, which lost 0 bases and 2 bases, there was a span of 11 bases. The CDR3 is 15 amino acids. The CDR3 DNA reads TGTGCCAGCAGTTACTCGAAGAACTCCGCCTACGAGCAGTACTTC. The encoded protein is CASSYSKNSAYEQYF.

This chain uses TRBV6-5 with TRBJ2-3; the match to TRBD2 covers 10 bases. V was pared by 4 bases and J by 8 bases, with 9 bases of the junction left unmatched. CDR1 and CDR2 (germline): MNHEY, SVGAGI. CDR3 length: 15 residues. CDR3: CASSSPSGGASTQYF. CDR3 in DNA: TGTGCCAGCAGTTCCCCGAGCGGGGGGGCCTCTACGCAGTATTTT.

This clone came up a few times. CDR3 sequence (DNA): TGTGCCTGTACGGGGGGGGGTGGAGAGACCCAGTACTTC. This translates into CACTGGGGETQYF. V gene TRBV30 combines with J gene TRBJ2-5, with 8 nucleotides matching TRBD2. Trimming at V came to 6 bases and at J to 4 bases, leaving 7 bases not matched to a gene. Germline loops: CDR1 GTSNPN, CDR2 SVGIG (reference sequence). The CDR3 is 13 amino acids.

The genes are TRBV30 and TRBJ2-5, with D perhaps matching TRBD1 (7 bases). The germline CDR1 and CDR2 sequences are GTSNPN and SVGIG (reference sequence). V gave up 0 bases and J gave up 4 bases, with 24 bases separating them. The CDR3 extends over 18 amino acids. This CDR3 is CAWSVSRGTFGRVETQYF. DNA for the CDR3: TGTGCCTGGAGTGTAAGCAGGGGGACTTTCGGACGTGTAGAGACCCAGTACTTC.

This chain uses TRBV2 with TRBJ2-5, with D tentatively TRBD2 (6 bases). V was trimmed by 6 bases and J by 2 bases, leaving 10 bases between them. This CDR3 spans 13 amino acids. CDR1 SNHLY and CDR2 FYNNEI come from the germline V gene. CDR3 nucleotides: TGTGCCAGCAGGAAGGACTATCAAGAGACCCAGTACTTC. Its protein product is CASRKDYQETQYF.

This clone was seen only a few times. The chain carries TRBV7-2 and TRBJ2-1, with unresolved D. The V gene's germline CDR1 is SGHTA and CDR2 FQGNSA. The CDR3 consists of 14 residues. Deletions cut 5 bases from V and 0 bases from J, with 8 bases between. The CDR3 nucleotides are TGTGCCAGCAGCCCGTGGAGCTCCTACAATGAGCAGTTCTTC. Protein product: CASSPWSSYNEQFF.

The chain employs TRBV4-2 and TRBJ1-2; TRBD1 aligns across 7 bases. The CDR3 extends over 15 amino acids. Germline trimming cut 0 bases from V and 3 bases from J; bases unmatched to any gene: 4. Germline lookup yields CDR1 LGHNA and CDR2 YNFKEQ. The CDR3 nucleotides read TGTGCCAGCAGCCAAGAGACCGGGACAGACTATGGCTACACCTTC. Protein product: CASSQETGTDYGYTF.

CDR3 bases: TGCAGCGGAACCGTGGCAGGGGCGTCCAAAAACATTCAGTACTTC. It is translated as CSGTVAGASKNIQYF. The chain joins TRBV29-1 to TRBJ2-4; perhaps TRBD1 as D (6 bases). Per germline, CDR1 SQVTM and CDR2 ANQGSEA. Trimming removed 7 bases at V and 2 bases at J, with 18 bases between. The CDR3 is 15 residues long.

V is TRBV7-2 and J is TRBJ1-4; tentative D call: TRBD1 (6 bases). This CDR3 has 12 amino acids. Germline V lookup: CDR1 SGHTA, CDR2 FQGNSA. Trimming stripped 7 bases from V and 8 bases from J, with 11 bases between. CDR3 nucleotide sequence: TGTGCCAGCACACAGGGTGGGGAAAAACTGTTTTTT. Encoded protein: CASTQGGEKLFF.

This clone was counted only a few times. V usage is TRBV29-1 and J usage is TRBJ2-5, with D unresolved. The CDR3 has 14 amino acids. In germline, CDR1 is SQVTM, CDR2 ANQGSEA. Trimming pared 4 bases from V and 7 bases from J, leaving 19 bases between. The CDR3 spells CSVALSSVTGTQYF. CDR3 DNA: TGCAGCGTTGCACTCTCGTCGGTTACTGGGACCCAGTACTTC.

V gene TRBV2 combines with J gene TRBJ2-3, with 12 positions matching TRBD2. The ends lost 10 bases at V and 3 bases at J; junction bases unmatched: 11. The CDR3 runs to 16 residues. Germline CDR1 reads SNHLY; CDR2 reads FYNNEI. CDR3 region: CATYLLAGGQTDTQYF. The CDR3 nucleotides read TGTGCCACCTACCTACTAGCGGGGGGCCAGACAGATACGCAGTATTTT.

V gene TRBV28 combines with J gene TRBJ1-5, with 8 nucleotides matching TRBD1. CDR1 MDHEN and CDR2 SYDVKM come from the germline V gene. V shed 6 bases, J shed 3 bases, and the junction held 7 bases outside the gene matches. The CDR3 has 15 amino acids. The DNA of the CDR3 is TGTGCCAGCAGCCGGGACAGGCTTTACAATCAGCCCCAGCATTTT. It translates to CASSRDRLYNQPQHF.

This clone was seen a handful of times. The gene calls are TRBV2 and TRBJ2-5; the match to TRBD2 covers 11 bases. CDR3 length equals 15 residues. Germline values: CDR1 SNHLY, CDR2 FYNNEI. V trimming: 8 bases; J trimming: 3 bases; junction bases outside the gene matches: 8. The CDR3 reads CASLAGGRKEETQYF. As DNA, the CDR3 is TGTGCCAGCTTAGCGGGGGGGCGAAAGGAAGAGACCCAGTACTTC.

The chain combines TRBV19 with TRBJ1-1; TRBD1 agrees at 12 bases. The CDR3 has 15 amino acids. The V and J ends lost 7 bases and 5 bases, in that order; junction bases with no gene match: 8. Germline V gives CDR1 LNHDA, CDR2 SQIVND (reference sequence). CDR3 coding DNA: TGTGCCAGTACTTCAGGGGACAGGGGGCAGACTGAAGCTTTCTTT. Amino acids: CASTSGDRGQTEAFF.

The chain is built from TRBV6-5 and TRBJ2-7, with TRBD2 identical over 10 bases. V lost 2 bases to trimming and J lost 2 bases; unmatched junction nucleotides: 3. CDR3 length: 15 residues. CDR1 and CDR2 (germline): MNHEY, SVGAGI. The DNA of the CDR3 is TGTGCCAGCAGTTACGTAGCGGGGGGAACCTACGAGCAGTACTTC. Protein: CASSYVAGGTYEQYF.

This clone was seen more than once but under ten times. The rearrangement uses TRBV29-1 and TRBJ1-2; perhaps TRBD1 as D (5 bases). Trimming pared 2 bases from V and 4 bases from J, leaving 8 bases between. Germline loops: CDR1 SQVTM, CDR2 ANQGSEA. The CDR3 sequence is 12 residues long. In DNA, the CDR3 is TGCAGCGTTGAAAGGGGCCCCTATGGCTACACCTTC. Translated: CSVERGPYGYTF.

This clone was found a few times. The chain links TRBV9 to TRBJ1-1; 8 bases agree with TRBD1. This CDR3 spans 15 amino acids. The germline V gene has CDR1 SGDLS and CDR2 YYNGEE. J lost 3 bases, V lost 3 bases, and 7 bases had no gene match. This chain's CDR3 is CASSATSRGHTEAFF. Here the CDR3 DNA reads TGTGCCAGCAGCGCCACTTCCAGGGGGCACACTGAAGCTTTCTTT. The variable domain in full, completed from reference TRBV9 and TRBJ1-1, reads DSGVTQTPKHLITATGQRVTLRCSPRSGDLSVYWYQQSLDQGLQFLIQYYNGEERAKGNILERFSAQQFPDLHSELNLSSLELGDSALYFCASSATSRGHTEAFFGQGTRLTVV.

The gene calls are TRBV30 and TRBJ1-1, with D tentatively TRBD1 (6 bases). Trimming pared 5 bases from V and 3 bases from J, leaving 7 bases between. CDR3 length equals 11 residues. CDR1 GTSNPN and CDR2 SVGIG come from the germline V gene (reference sequence). In DNA form, the CDR3 reads TGTGCCTGGGGACAGTACACTGAAGCTTTCTTT. Encoded protein: CAWGQYTEAFF.

V usage is TRBV7-9 and J usage is TRBJ2-7, with TRBD1 identical over 12 bases. This CDR3 is 14 amino acids long. CDR1 is SEHNR and CDR2 is FQNEAQ in the germline V gene (reference sequence). Losses at the gene ends were 5 bases for V and 5 bases for J; bases not matched to a gene: 4. DNA for the CDR3: TGTGCCAGCAGCGTGGGACAGGGGGCGCACGAGCAGTACTTC. Protein: CASSVGQGAHEQYF.

CDR3 sequence: CATSRAERGLSYEQYF. The DNA of the CDR3 is TGTGCCACCAGCAGAGCGGAGCGGGGGCTCTCCTACGAGCAGTACTTC. J is TRBJ2-5 and V is TRBV15, with 8 nucleotides matching TRBD2. The DNA end favors TRBJ2-7, so the J call may be wrong. The CDR3 contains 16 residues. Germline loops: CDR1 LNHNV, CDR2 YYDKDF (reference sequence).

This clone was observed a handful of times. The rearrangement uses TRBV29-1 and TRBJ2-1; 8 bases match TRBD2. Losses at the gene ends were 5 bases for V and 10 bases for J; bases not matched to a gene: 1. CDR1 and CDR2 from the germline V gene are SQVTM and ANQGSEA. CDR3 length: 10 residues. The chain's CDR3 is CSVLAGEQFF. CDR3 DNA: TGCAGCGTTTTAGCGGGGGAGCAGTTCTTC.